This TCR beta chain was sequenced during a study of a mutant IDH1 vaccine in newly diagnosed glioma. At the level of the study: Vaccinations were initiated 4-6 weeks following radiotherapy alone, or were given together with temozolomide cycles. Patients under treatment included about 60% males and approximately 40% females and had a mean age of approximately 40 years. Beforehand, treatment had been radiotherapy, temozolomide, or both; the majority received both.

V shed 2 bases, J shed 7 bases, and the junction held 6 bases outside the gene matches. Per the germline V gene, CDR1 is MNHEY and CDR2 is SVGAGI. The CDR3 extends over 15 amino acids. TCRdb keeps only in-frame clones here, not all; method: immunoSEQ multiplex PCR. The sample shows tens of thousands of clones, under 80% of them seen only once. As for this clone: Its antigen is unidentified.

Time point defined: week 23, last vaccination. Vaccination comprised doses that each held 300 ug of mutant IDH1 20-mer peptide, plus topical imiquimod. The study enrolled donors with new WHO grade 3 or 4 IDH1-mutant, ATRX-lost astrocytomas. V and J are TRBV6-5 and TRBJ1-4; the match to TRBD1 covers 8 bases. The TCR originated in a man between 50 and 59 years old with glioma. The sample consisted of PBMCs, taken from a glioma patient whose treatment included an IDH1 peptide vaccine. CDR3 region: CASSYRQGLGEKLFF. CDR3 DNA: TGTGCCAGCAGTTACCGACAGGGGTTGGGTGAAAAACTGTTTTTT.